The 19 T cell receptor beta chains in this list originate from one sample, sequenced in a study of T cell changes during pregnancy in multiple sclerosis. TCRdb's table, derived via immunoSEQ multiplex PCR, lists solely in-frame clones and lacks some. This table holds about 120,000 clones, 93% found once. This specimen consisted of peripheral blood, obtained before pregnancy. Receptors were obtained from a female donor with multiple sclerosis, enrolled in a pregnancy study.

The V and J genes are TRBV7-9 and TRBJ2-1, with 9 bases identical to TRBD2. The CDR3 is made up of 15 amino acids. The germline V gene encodes CDR1 SEHNR and CDR2 FQNEAQ (reference sequence). The trim removed 1 base at V and 8 bases at J, leaving 6 bases unmatched. CDR3 amino acids: CASSLGGGGADEQFF. The DNA of the CDR3 is TGTGCCAGCAGCTTAGGCGGCGGGGGGGCCGATGAGCAGTTCTTC. The whole variable domain, remainder taken from reference TRBV7-9 and TRBJ2-1, is DTGVSQNPRHKITKRGQNVTFRCDPISEHNRLYWYRQTLGQGPEFLTYFQNEAQLEKSRLLSDRFSAERPKGSFSTLEIQRTEQGDSAMYLCASSLGGGGADEQFFGPGTRLTVL.

The chain has TRBV13 and TRBJ1-1, with TRBD1 identical over 7 bases. The CDR3 consists of 18 residues. Germline V gene data show CDR1 as PRHDT and CDR2 as FYEKMQ (reference sequence). The trim removed 5 bases at V and 1 base at J, leaving 16 bases unmatched. The CDR3 sequence: CASSGTAEYDLSNTEAFF. DNA for the CDR3: TGTGCCAGCAGCGGGACAGCCGAGTACGACCTTTCGAACACTGAAGCTTTCTTT. Together with reference TRBV13 and TRBJ1-1, the CDR3 gives the full variable domain: AAGVIQSPRHLIKEKRETATLKCYPIPRHDTVYWYQQGPGQDPQFLISFYEKMQSDKGSIPDRFSAQQFSDYHSELNMSSLELGDSALYFCASSGTAEYDLSNTEAFFGQGTRLTVV.

The chain joins TRBV7-9 to TRBJ2-5; the match to TRBD1 covers 7 bases. The CDR3 extends over 14 amino acids. Germline V CDR1 and CDR2: SEHNR, FQNEAQ (reference sequence). J was trimmed by 0 bases and V by 3 bases; bases with no gene match: 1. For the CDR3, the DNA is TGTGCCAGCAGCTTCGGGACAGACCAAGAGACCCAGTACTTC. Its protein is CASSFGTDQETQYF.

The rearrangement links TRBV11-2 to TRBJ2-2, with TRBD1 matching over 9 bases. Trimming cost V 5 bases and J 0 bases; bases outside gene matches: 4. Germline V gives CDR1 SGHAT, CDR2 FQNNGV. CDR3 length: 16 residues. In nucleotides, the CDR3 is TGTGCCAGCAGCCCTACAGGGGGCTCGAACACCGGGGAGCTGTTTTTT. Protein: CASSPTGGSNTGELFF.

About this clone: The identical CDR3 is also encoded by other nucleotide sequences in the sample. The V call is TRBV2, the J call TRBJ2-1, with 10 nucleotides matching TRBD2. V shed 5 bases and J 5 bases; nucleotides not matched to a gene: 6. In germline, CDR1 is SNHLY, CDR2 FYNNEI. CDR3 size: 15 residues. CDR3 DNA: TGTGCCAGCAGTCCTTTAACTAGCGGGAACAATGAGCAGTTCTTC. This encodes CASSPLTSGNNEQFF.

The chain combines TRBV5-4 with TRBJ2-2; 10 bases are shared with TRBD1. Trimming took 3 bases from V and 7 from J; bases not matched to a gene: 6. CDR1 and CDR2 from the germline V gene are SGHNT and YYREEE (reference sequence). The CDR3 runs to 15 residues. The chain's CDR3 is CASSSGQGGIGELFF. The CDR3 bases are TGTGCCAGCAGCTCCGGACAGGGGGGAATCGGGGAGCTGTTTTTT.

The genes are TRBV7-2 and TRBJ2-1, with TRBD1 identical over 9 bases. Losses at the gene ends were 1 base for V and 9 bases for J; bases not matched to a gene: 4. The CDR3 loop spans 14 amino acids. From germline, CDR1 is SGHTA and CDR2 FQGNSA. The CDR3: CASSLGTGVGEQFF. DNA of the CDR3: TGTGCCAGCAGCTTAGGGACAGGGGTGGGTGAGCAGTTCTTC. The complete variable domain, with remaining parts taken from reference TRBV7-2 and TRBJ2-1, reads GAGVSQSPSNKVTEKGKDVELRCDPISGHTALYWYRQSLGQGLEFLIYFQGNSAPDKSGLPSDRFSAERTGGSVSTLTIQRTQQEDSAVYLCASSLGTGVGEQFFGPGTRLTVL.

The rearrangement joins TRBV27 to TRBJ2-5, with 12 bases that match TRBD2. This CDR3 spans 15 amino acids. Trimming cost V 4 bases and J 4 bases; bases outside gene matches: 4. Per the germline V gene, CDR1 is MNHEY and CDR2 is SMNVEV (reference sequence). In nucleotides, the CDR3 is TGTGCCAGCAGTTCCCCGGGACTAGCGGGAGAGACCCAGTACTTC. This gives the protein CASSSPGLAGETQYF.

This rearrangement joins TRBV28 to TRBJ1-4; 9 bases align to TRBD1. J lost 6 bases, V lost 0 bases, and 2 bases had no gene match. CDR3 length: 15 amino acids. Germline CDR1 and CDR2: MDHEN and SYDVKM. The CDR3 protein is CASSLWGQGYEKLFF. CDR3 bases: TGTGCCAGCAGTTTATGGGGACAGGGTTATGAAAAACTGTTTTTT.

The chain combines TRBV28 with TRBJ1-2, with TRBD1 as a possible D gene (5 bases). The CDR3 sequence is 13 residues long. Germline-derived CDR1 and CDR2 are MDHEN and SYDVKM. V dropped 6 bases and J dropped 3 bases, with 11 bases sitting between them. The CDR3 sequence: CASRLTEDYGYTF. The DNA for the CDR3 is TGTGCCAGCAGGCTGACAGAGGACTATGGCTACACCTTC.

The rearrangement joins TRBV5-4 to TRBJ2-2; TRBD2 matches at 7 bases. Germline lookup yields CDR1 SGHNT and CDR2 YYREEE (reference sequence). This CDR3 contains 15 residues. The trim removed 3 bases at V and 2 bases at J, leaving 4 bases unmatched. The CDR3 loop is CASSWGTINTGELFF. The CDR3, as DNA: TGTGCCAGCAGCTGGGGGACTATTAACACCGGGGAGCTGTTTTTT.

V is TRBV7-6 and J is TRBJ1-4; 7 bases match TRBD1. CDR3 length equals 17 residues. V trimming: 5 bases; J trimming: 3 bases; junction bases outside the gene matches: 12. Germline V lookup: CDR1 SGHVS, CDR2 FNYEAQ. The CDR3: CASSADVGGIANEKLFF. The CDR3 DNA reads as TGTGCCAGCAGCGCGGACGTAGGGGGCATAGCTAATGAAAAACTGTTTTTT.

CDR3 sequence reads: CASSLSGYEDTQYF. CDR3 DNA: TGCGCCAGCAGCCTTTCAGGGTATGAAGATACGCAGTATTTT. The J gene is TRBJ2-3, the V gene TRBV5-1; the D gene is possibly TRBD1 (5 bases). In germline, CDR1 is SGHRS, CDR2 YFSETQ. The CDR3 consists of 14 residues. Trimming shortened V by 4 bases and J by 5 bases, and 14 bases separated the two germline ends. Drawing the rest from reference TRBV5-1 and TRBJ2-3, the complete variable domain is KAGVTQTPRYLIKTRGQQVTLSCSPISGHRSVSWYQQTPGQGLQFLFEYFSETQRNKGNFPGRFSGRQFSNSRSEMNVSTLELGDSALYLCASSLSGYEDTQYFGPGTRLTVL.

The chain has TRBV7-8 and TRBJ2-7; 9 nucleotides agree with TRBD1. Trimming removed 1 base from V and 6 bases from J; junction bases left unmatched: 4. CDR1 and CDR2 (germline): SGHVS, FQNEAQ. This CDR3 comprises 14 residues. This CDR3 reads CASSLGDRDREQYF. CDR3 nucleotide sequence: TGTGCCAGCAGCTTAGGGGACAGGGATCGCGAGCAGTACTTC. The whole variable domain, remainder taken from reference TRBV7-8 and TRBJ2-7, is GAGVSQSPRYKVAKRGQDVALRCDPISGHVSLFWYQQALGQGPEFLTYFQNEAQLDKSGLPSDRFFAERPEGSVSTLKIQRTQQEDSAVYLCASSLGDRDREQYFGPGTRLTVT.

This clone appeared a few times. The V gene is TRBV6-1, the J gene TRBJ1-5, with 7 bases that match TRBD1. Germline lookup yields CDR1 MNHNS and CDR2 SASEGT. CDR3 length: 15 amino acids. Trimming at V came to 0 bases and at J to 4 bases, leaving 3 bases not matched to a gene. The CDR3 here is CASSEAGQQNQPQHF. CDR3 bases: TGTGCCAGCAGTGAAGCGGGACAGCAAAATCAGCCCCAGCATTTT.

This chain joins TRBV21-1 and TRBJ2-3; TRBD2, the table's D call, was not compared with the DNA. TRBV21-1 corresponds to a pseudogene. CDR3 length: 18 residues. CDR3 coding DNA: TGTGCCAGCAGCCCAAAGGGCCCTAGCGGGATAGGCACAGATACGCAGTATTTT. Translated: CASSPKGPSGIGTDTQYF.

The V gene is TRBV25-1, the J gene TRBJ1-2, with TRBD1 matching over 9 bases. Trimming cost V 6 bases and J 8 bases; bases outside gene matches: 10. The CDR3 has 14 amino acids. Germline CDR1 reads MGHDK; CDR2 reads SYGVNS. CDR3 coding DNA: TGTGCCAGCAGCCGGACAGGGGAAGTGCAGGGCTACACCTTC. Translated: CASSRTGEVQGYTF.

This CDR3 is CASSLVGQGRFEQYF. CDR3 nucleotide sequence: TGCGCCAGCAGCTTGGTTGGTCAGGGTAGATTCGAGCAGTACTTC. The chain has TRBV5-1 and TRBJ2-7; maybe TRBD1 (5 bases). Trimming removed 0 bases at V and 6 bases at J, with 16 bases between. In germline, CDR1 is SGHRS, CDR2 YFSETQ. This CDR3 comprises 15 residues.

The chain carries TRBV19 and TRBJ2-1; 7 bases line up with TRBD2. The CDR3 length is 15 residues. J gave up 5 bases and V 10 bases, and 14 bases lay outside the gene matches. Germline assignment: CDR1 LNHDA and CDR2 SQIVND (reference sequence). CDR3: CATTRLSAGDNEQFF. CDR3 bases: TGTGCCACTACCCGACTTTCTGCGGGGGACAATGAGCAGTTCTTC.